Sequencing of this T cell receptor beta chain was carried out in a study of cytomegalovirus exposure and HLA in healthy donors. Clones were read by immunoSEQ multiplex PCR, and TCRdb kept only the in-frame ones, dropping some. The profile covers over 60,000 clones, with 85% to 95% appearing a single time and 3% to 3.5% taken by the ten largest. This sequence originates from a man aged 18 to 29 in good health and CMV-seronegative. Sequencing was performed on PBMCs.

CDR3 residues: CASSLDLRAANEKLFF. Written as DNA, the CDR3 is TGTGCCAGCAGCTTAGATCTGAGGGCGGCTAATGAAAAACTGTTTTTT. The V and J genes are TRBV11-2 and TRBJ1-4; D unclear. V lost 0 bases, J lost 3 bases, and 11 bases lay in between. Germline V lookup: CDR1 SGHAT, CDR2 FQNNGV. CDR3 length: 16 residues. The full variable domain, its missing parts supplied by reference TRBV11-2 and TRBJ1-4, is EAGVAQSPRYKIIEKRQSVAFWCNPISGHATLYWYQQILGQGPKLLIQFQNNGVVDDSQLPKDRFSAERLKGVDSTLKIQPAKLEDSAVYLCASSLDLRAANEKLFFGSGTQLSVL.